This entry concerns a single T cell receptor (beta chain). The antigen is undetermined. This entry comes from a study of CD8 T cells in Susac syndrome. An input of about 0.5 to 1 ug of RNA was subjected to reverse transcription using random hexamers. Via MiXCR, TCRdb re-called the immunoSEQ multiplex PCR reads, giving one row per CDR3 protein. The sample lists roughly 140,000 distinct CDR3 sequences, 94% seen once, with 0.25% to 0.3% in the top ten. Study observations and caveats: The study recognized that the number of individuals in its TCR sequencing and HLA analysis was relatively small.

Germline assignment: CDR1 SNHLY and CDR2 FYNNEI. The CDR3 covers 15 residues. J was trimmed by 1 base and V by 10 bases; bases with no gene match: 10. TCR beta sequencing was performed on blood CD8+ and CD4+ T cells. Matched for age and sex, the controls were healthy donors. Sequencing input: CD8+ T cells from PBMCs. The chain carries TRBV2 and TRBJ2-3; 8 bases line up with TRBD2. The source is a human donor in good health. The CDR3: CAILGTSGGTDTQYF. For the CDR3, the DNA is TGTGCCATTCTCGGAACTAGCGGAGGCACAGATACGCAGTATTTT.